This TCR beta chain was profiled in a study of shared clonotypes between healthy human individuals. The CDR3 length is 13 residues. V lost 5 bases, J lost 10 bases, and 15 bases lay in between. CDR1 is SGHAT and CDR2 is FQNNGV in the germline V gene. The table came from immunoSEQ multiplex PCR; TCRdb's copy has only in-frame clones and leaves some out. Counted here are 150,000 to 200,000 clones, approximately 95% occurring once; the ten biggest clones make up 0.067%. The source is a woman aged 25 to 39 in good health. Input material: naive CD4+ T cells sorted from blood. Regarding subset: CD45RA+ positively selected. The rearrangement joins TRBV11-2 to TRBJ2-1, with a weak D call TRBD1 (6 bases). Written as DNA, the CDR3 is TGTGCCAGCAGCAACTACCGGGACACAGAGCAGTTCTTC. Protein sequence: CASSNYRDTEQFF.